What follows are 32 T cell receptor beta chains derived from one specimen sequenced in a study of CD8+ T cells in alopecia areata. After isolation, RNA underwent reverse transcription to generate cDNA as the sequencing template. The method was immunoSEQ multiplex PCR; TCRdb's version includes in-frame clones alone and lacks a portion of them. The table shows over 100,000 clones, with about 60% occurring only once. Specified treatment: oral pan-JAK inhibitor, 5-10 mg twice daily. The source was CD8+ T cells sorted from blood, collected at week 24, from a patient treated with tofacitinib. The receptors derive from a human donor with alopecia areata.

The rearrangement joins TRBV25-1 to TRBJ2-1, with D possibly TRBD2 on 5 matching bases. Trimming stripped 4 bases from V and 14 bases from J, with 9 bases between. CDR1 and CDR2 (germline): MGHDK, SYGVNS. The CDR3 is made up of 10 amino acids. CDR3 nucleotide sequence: TGTGCCAGCAGTGCGGGAACGGAGTTCTTC. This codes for CASSAGTEFF.

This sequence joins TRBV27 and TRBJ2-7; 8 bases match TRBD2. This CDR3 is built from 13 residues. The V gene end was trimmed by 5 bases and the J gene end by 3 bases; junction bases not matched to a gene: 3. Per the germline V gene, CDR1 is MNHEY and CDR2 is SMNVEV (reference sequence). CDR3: CASSNGGGYEQYF. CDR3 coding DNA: TGTGCCAGCAGTAACGGGGGGGGCTACGAGCAGTACTTC.

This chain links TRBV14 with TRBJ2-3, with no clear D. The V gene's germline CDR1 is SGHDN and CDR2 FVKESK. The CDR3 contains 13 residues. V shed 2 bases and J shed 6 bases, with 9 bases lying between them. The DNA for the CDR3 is TGTGCCAGCAGCCAAAATATTGAGGATACGCAGTATTTT. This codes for CASSQNIEDTQYF.

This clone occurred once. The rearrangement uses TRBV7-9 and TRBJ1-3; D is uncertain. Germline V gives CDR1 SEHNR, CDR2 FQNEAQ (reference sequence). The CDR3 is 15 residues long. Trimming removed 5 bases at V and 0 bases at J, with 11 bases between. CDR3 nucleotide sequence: TGTGCCAGCAGCCCAATGGCACGCTCTGGAAACACCATATATTTT. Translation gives CASSPMARSGNTIYF.

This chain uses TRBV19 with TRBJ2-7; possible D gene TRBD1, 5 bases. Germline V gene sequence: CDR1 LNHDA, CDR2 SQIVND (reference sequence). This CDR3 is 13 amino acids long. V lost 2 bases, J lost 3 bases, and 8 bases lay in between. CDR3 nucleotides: TGTGCCAGTAGTATACAGGGAAGCTACGAGCAGTACTTC. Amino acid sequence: CASSIQGSYEQYF.

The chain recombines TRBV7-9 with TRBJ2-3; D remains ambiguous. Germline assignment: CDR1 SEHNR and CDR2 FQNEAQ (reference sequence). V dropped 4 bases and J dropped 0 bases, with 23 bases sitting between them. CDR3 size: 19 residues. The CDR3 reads CASSSPPSSDVPSTDTQYF. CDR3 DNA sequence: TGTGCCAGCAGCTCCCCCCCCTCGTCCGATGTTCCTAGCACAGATACGCAGTATTTT.

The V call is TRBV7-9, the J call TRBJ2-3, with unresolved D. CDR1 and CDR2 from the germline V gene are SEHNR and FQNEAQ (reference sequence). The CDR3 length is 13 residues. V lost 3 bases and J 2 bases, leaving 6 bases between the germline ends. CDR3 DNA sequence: TGTGCCAGCAGCTTGGGTTACACAGATACGCAGTATTTT. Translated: CASSLGYTDTQYF.

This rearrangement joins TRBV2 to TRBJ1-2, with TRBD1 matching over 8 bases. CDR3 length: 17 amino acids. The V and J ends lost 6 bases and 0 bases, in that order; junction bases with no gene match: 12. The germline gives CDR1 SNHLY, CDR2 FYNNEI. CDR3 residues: CASSGDRSRESNYGYTF. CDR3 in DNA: TGTGCCAGCAGCGGGGACAGGTCCAGGGAGTCTAACTATGGCTACACCTTC.

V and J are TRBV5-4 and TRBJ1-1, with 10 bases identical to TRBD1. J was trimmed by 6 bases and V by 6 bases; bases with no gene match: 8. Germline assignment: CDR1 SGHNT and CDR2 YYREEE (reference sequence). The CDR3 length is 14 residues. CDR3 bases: TGTGCCAGCACCGCGACAGGGGGCAGCGCTGAAGCTTTCTTT. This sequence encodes CASTATGGSAEAFF.

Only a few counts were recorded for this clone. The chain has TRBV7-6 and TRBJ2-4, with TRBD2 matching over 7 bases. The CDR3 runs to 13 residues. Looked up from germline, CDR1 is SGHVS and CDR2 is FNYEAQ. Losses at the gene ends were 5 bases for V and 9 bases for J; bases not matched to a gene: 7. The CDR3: CASSPGGIGIQYF. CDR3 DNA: TGTGCCAGCAGCCCCGGGGGGATTGGCATTCAGTACTTC.

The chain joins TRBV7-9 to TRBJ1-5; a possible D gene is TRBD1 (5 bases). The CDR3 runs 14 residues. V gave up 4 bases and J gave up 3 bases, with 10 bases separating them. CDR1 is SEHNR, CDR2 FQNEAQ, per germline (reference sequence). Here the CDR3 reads CASSSGLLNQPQHF. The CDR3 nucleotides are TGTGCCAGCAGCTCGGGACTCCTCAATCAGCCCCAGCATTTT.

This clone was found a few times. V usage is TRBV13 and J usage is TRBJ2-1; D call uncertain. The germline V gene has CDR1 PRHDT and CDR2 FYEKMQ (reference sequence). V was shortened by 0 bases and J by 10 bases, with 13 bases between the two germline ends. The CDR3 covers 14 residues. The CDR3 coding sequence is TGTGCCAGCAGCTTAGGGGTCACCCTCAGGGAGCAGTTCTTC. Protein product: CASSLGVTLREQFF.

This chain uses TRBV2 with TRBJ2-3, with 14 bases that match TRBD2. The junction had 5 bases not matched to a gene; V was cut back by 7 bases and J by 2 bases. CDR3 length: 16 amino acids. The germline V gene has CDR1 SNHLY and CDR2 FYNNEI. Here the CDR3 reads CASIGLAGGPTDTQYF. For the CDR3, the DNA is TGTGCCAGCATCGGACTAGCGGGGGGCCCCACAGATACGCAGTATTTT.

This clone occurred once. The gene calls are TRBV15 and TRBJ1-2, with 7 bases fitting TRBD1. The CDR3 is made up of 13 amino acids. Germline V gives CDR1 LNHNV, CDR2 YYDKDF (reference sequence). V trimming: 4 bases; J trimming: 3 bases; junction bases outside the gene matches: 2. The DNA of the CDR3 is TGTGCCACCAGCACCGGGACAGACTATGGCTACACCTTC. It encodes CATSTGTDYGYTF.

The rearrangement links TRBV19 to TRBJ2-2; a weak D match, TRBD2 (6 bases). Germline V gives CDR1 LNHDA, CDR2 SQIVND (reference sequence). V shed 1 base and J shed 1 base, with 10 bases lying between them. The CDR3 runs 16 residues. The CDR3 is CASSIGDWGNTGELFF. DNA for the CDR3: TGTGCCAGTAGTATAGGGGACTGGGGGAACACCGGGGAGCTGTTTTTT.

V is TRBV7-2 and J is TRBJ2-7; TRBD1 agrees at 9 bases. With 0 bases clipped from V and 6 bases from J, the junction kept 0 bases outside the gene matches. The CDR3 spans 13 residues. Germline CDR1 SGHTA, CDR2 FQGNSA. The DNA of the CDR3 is TGTGCCAGCAGCTTAGCGACAGGGGGCGAGCAGTACTTC. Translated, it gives CASSLATGGEQYF. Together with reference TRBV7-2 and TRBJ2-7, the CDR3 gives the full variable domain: GAGVSQSPSNKVTEKGKDVELRCDPISGHTALYWYRQSLGQGLEFLIYFQGNSAPDKSGLPSDRFSAERTGGSVSTLTIQRTQQEDSAVYLCASSLATGGEQYFGPGTRLTVT.

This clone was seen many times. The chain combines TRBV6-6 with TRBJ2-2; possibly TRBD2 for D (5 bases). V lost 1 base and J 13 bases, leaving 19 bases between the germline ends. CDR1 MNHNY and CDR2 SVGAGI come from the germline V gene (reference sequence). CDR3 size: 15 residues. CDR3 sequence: CASSYLELAPGMLFF. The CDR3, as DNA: TGTGCCAGCAGTTACTTAGAACTGGCCCCCGGGATGCTGTTTTTT.

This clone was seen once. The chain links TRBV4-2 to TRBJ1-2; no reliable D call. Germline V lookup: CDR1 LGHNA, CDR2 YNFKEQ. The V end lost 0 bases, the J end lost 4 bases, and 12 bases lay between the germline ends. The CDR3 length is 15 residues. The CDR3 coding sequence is TGTGCCAGCAGCCAAGAGACGGAAGGAGGCTATGGCTACACCTTC. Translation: CASSQETEGGYGYTF.

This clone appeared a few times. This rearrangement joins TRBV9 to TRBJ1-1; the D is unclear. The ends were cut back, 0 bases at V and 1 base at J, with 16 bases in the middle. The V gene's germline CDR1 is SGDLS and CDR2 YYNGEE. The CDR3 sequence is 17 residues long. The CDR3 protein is CASSVAPIPWQNTEAFF. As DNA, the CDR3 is TGTGCCAGCAGCGTAGCTCCCATCCCCTGGCAGAACACTGAAGCTTTCTTT.

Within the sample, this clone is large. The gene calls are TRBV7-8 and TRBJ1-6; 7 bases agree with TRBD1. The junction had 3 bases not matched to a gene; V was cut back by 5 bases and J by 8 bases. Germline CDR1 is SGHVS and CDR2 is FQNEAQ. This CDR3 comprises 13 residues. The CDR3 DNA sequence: TGTGCCAGCAGCGACACAGGGGATTCACCCCTCCACTTT. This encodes CASSDTGDSPLHF.

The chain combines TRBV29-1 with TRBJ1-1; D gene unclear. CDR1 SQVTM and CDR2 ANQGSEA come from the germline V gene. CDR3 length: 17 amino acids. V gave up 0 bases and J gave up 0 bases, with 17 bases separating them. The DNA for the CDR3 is TGCAGCGTTGAAGAAATCCATCAAGTATGGATGAACACTGAAGCTTTCTTT. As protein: CSVEEIHQVWMNTEAFF.

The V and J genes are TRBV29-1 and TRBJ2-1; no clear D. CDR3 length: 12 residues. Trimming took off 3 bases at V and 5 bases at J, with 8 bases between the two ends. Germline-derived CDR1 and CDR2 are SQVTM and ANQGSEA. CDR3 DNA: TGCAGCGTTGAGTACATCGACAATGAGCAGTTCTTC. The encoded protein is CSVEYIDNEQFF.

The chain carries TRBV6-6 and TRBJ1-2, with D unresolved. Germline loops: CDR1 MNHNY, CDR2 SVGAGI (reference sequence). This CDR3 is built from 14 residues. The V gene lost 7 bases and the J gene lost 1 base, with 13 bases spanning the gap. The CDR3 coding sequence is TGTGCCAGCACTGAGGAACGGCTTAACTATGGCTACACCTTC. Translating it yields CASTEERLNYGYTF.

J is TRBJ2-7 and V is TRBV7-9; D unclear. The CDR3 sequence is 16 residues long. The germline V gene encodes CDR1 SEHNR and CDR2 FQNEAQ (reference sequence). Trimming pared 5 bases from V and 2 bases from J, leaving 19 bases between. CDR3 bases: TGTGCCAGCAGCCCAGACCGGGTCTCCGGGCCCTACGAGCAGTACTTC. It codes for CASSPDRVSGPYEQYF.

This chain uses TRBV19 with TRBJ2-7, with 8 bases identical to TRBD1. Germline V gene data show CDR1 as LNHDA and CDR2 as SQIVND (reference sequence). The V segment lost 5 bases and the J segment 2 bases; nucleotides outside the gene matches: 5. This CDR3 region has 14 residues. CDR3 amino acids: CASSRQGTPYEQYF. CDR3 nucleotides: TGTGCCAGTAGTCGACAGGGGACCCCCTACGAGCAGTACTTC.

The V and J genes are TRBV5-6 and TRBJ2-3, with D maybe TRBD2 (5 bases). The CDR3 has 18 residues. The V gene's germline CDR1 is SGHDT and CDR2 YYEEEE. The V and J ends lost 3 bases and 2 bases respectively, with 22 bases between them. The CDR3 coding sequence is TGTGCCAGCAGCTCCGGCCTAGCTACCTCGGGCCACACAGATACGCAGTATTTT. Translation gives CASSSGLATSGHTDTQYF.

The CDR3 nucleotides read TGTGCCAGCAGCTTGCTGACAGGGGTTAATTCACCCCTCCACTTT. Its translation is CASSLLTGVNSPLHF. The chain employs TRBV5-6 and TRBJ1-6, with TRBD1 matching over 8 bases. This CDR3 region has 15 residues. Germline assignment: CDR1 SGHDT and CDR2 YYEEEE. Trimming at V came to 1 base and at J to 6 bases, leaving 3 bases not matched to a gene. Looking up the rest from reference TRBV5-6 and TRBJ1-6 gives the full variable domain: DAGVTQSPTHLIKTRGQQVTLRCSPKSGHDTVSWYQQALGQGPQFIFQYYEEEERQRGNFPDRFSGHQFPNYSSELNVNALLLGDSALYLCASSLLTGVNSPLHFGNGTRLTVT.

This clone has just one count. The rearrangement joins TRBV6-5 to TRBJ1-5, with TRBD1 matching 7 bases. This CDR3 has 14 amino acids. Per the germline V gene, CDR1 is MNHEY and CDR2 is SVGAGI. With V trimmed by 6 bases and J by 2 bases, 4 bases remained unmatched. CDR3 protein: CASSQGGGNQPQHF. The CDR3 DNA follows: TGTGCCAGCAGCCAGGGGGGAGGCAATCAGCCCCAGCATTTT.

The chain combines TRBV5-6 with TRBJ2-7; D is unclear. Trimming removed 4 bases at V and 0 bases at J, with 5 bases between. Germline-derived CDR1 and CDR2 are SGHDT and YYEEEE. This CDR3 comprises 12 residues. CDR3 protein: CASSPDSYEQYF. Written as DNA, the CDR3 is TGTGCCAGCAGCCCCGACTCCTACGAGCAGTACTTC.

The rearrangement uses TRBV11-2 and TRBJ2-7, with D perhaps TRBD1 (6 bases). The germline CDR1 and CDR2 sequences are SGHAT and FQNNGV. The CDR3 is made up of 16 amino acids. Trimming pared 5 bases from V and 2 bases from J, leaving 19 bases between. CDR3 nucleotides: TGTGCCAGCAGCCCCCCCATGGGGACATCAGCCTACGAGCAGTACTTC. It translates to CASSPPMGTSAYEQYF.

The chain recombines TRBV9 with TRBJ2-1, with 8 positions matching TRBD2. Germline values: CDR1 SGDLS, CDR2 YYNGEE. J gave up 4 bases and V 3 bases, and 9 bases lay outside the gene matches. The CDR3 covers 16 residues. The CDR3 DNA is TGTGCCAGCAGCGCCCTAGCCGGGGGGGCATACAATGAGCAGTTCTTC. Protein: CASSALAGGAYNEQFF. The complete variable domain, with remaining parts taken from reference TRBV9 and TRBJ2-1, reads DSGVTQTPKHLITATGQRVTLRCSPRSGDLSVYWYQQSLDQGLQFLIQYYNGEERAKGNILERFSAQQFPDLHSELNLSSLELGDSALYFCASSALAGGAYNEQFFGPGTRLTVL.

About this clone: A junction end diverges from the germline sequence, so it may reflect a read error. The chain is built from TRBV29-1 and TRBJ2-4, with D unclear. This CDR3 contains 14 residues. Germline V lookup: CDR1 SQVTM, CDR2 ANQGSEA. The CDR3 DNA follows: TGCAGCGTCGAAGTGGACGGTGGGATCGGCATTCAGTACTTC. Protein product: CSVEVDGGIGIQYF.